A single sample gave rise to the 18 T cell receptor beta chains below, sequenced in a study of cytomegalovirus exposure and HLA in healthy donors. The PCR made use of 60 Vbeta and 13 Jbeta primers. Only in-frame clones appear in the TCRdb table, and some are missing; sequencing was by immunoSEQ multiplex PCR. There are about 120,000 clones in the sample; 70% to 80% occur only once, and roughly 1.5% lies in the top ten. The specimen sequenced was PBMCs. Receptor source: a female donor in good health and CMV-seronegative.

The CDR3: CASSLGGTGDNEQFF. In nucleotides, the CDR3 is TGCGCCAGCAGCTTGGGCGGGACAGGGGACAATGAGCAGTTCTTC. The chain links TRBV5-1 to TRBJ2-1, with TRBD1 identical over 10 bases. Germline trimming cut 0 bases from V and 5 bases from J; bases unmatched to any gene: 2. Germline CDR1 reads SGHRS; CDR2 reads YFSETQ. The CDR3 length is 15 residues.

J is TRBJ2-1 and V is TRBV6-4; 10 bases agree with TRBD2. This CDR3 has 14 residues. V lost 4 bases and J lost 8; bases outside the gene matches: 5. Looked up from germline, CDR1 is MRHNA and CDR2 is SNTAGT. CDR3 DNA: TGTGCCAGCAGTGTACTAGCGGGACGGGATGAGCAGTTCTTC. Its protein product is CASSVLAGRDEQFF.

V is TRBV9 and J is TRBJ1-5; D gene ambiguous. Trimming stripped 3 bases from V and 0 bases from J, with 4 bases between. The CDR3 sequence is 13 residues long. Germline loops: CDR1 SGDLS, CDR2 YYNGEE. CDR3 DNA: TGTGCCAGCAGCGGAGATAGCAATCAGCCCCAGCATTTT. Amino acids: CASSGDSNQPQHF.

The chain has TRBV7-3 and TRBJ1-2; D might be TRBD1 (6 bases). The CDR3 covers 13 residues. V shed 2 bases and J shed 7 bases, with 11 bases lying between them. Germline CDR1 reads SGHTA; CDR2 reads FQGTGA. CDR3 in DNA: TGTGCCAGCAGCTTACAGGGGCTGGGTGGCTACACCTTC. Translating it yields CASSLQGLGGYTF. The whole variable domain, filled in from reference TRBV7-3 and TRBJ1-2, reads GAGVSQTPSNKVTEKGKYVELRCDPISGHTALYWYRQSLGQGPEFLIYFQGTGAADDSGLPNDRFFAVRPEGSVSTLKIQRTERGDSAVYLCASSLQGLGGYTFGSGTRLTVV.

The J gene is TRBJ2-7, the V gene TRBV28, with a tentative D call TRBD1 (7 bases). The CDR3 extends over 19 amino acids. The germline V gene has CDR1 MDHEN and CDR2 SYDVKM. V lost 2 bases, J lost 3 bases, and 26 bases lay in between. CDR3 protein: CASSLVTAGRGGQGYEQYF. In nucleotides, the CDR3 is TGTGCCAGCAGTTTAGTGACCGCGGGGCGAGGGGGCCAGGGCTACGAGCAGTACTTC.

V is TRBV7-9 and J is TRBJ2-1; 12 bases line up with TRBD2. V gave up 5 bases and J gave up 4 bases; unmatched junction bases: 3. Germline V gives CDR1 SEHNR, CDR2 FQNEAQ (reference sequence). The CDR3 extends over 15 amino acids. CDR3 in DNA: TGTGCCAGCAGCGTCGGGACTAGCGGGTACAATGAGCAGTTCTTC. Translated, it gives CASSVGTSGYNEQFF.

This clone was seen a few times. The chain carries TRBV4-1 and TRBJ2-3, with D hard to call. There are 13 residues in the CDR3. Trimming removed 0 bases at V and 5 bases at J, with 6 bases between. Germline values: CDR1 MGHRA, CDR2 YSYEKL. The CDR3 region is CASSQEGGDTQYF. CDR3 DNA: TGCGCCAGCAGCCAAGAAGGCGGAGATACGCAGTATTTT.

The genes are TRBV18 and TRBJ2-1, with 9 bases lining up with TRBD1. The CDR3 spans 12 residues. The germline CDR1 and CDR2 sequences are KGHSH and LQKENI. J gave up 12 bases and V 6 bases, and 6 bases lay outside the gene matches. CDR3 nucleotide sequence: TGTGCCAGCTCCCCGGAGGGACAGGGGCAGTTCTTC. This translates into CASSPEGQGQFF.

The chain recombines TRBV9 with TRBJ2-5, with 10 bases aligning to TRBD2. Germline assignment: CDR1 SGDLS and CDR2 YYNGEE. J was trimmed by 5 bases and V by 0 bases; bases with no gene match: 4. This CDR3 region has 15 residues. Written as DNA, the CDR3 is TGTGCCAGCAGCGTAGAGGCTAGCGGGAGCGAGACCCAGTACTTC. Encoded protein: CASSVEASGSETQYF.

CDR3 sequence: CASSDRGNTGELFF. Here the CDR3 DNA reads TGTGCCAGTAGTGACCGGGGGAACACCGGGGAGCTGTTTTTT. J is TRBJ2-2 and V is TRBV19, with a weak D call TRBD2 (5 bases). V was shortened by 5 bases and J by 1 base, with 8 bases between the two germline ends. This CDR3 is 14 amino acids long. Germline assignment: CDR1 LNHDA and CDR2 SQIVND (reference sequence).

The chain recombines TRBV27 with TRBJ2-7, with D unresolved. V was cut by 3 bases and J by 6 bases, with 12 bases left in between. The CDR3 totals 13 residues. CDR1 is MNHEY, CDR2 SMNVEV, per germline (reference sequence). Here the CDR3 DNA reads TGTGCCAGCAGTTTCGACGGGTTTGGCGAGCAGTACTTC. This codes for CASSFDGFGEQYF.

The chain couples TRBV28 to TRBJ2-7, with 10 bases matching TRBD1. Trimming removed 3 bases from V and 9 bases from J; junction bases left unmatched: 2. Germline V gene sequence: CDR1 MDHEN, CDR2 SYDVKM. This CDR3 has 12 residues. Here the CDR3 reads CASSLTGGWQYF. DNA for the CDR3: TGTGCCAGCAGTTTGACAGGGGGCTGGCAGTACTTC.

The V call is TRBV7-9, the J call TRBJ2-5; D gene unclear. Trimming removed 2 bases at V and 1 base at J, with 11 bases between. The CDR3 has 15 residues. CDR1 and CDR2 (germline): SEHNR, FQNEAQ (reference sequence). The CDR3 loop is CASSLRPGPQETQYF. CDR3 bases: TGTGCCAGCAGCTTAAGGCCAGGCCCCCAAGAGACCCAGTACTTC.

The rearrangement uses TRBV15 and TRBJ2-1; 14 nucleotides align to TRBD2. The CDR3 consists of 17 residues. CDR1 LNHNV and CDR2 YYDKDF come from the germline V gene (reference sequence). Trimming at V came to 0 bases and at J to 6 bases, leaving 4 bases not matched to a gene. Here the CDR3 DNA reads TGTGCCACCAGCAGAGAAGCCGGGACTAGCGGGAGCAATGAGCAGTTCTTC. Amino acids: CATSREAGTSGSNEQFF.

The CDR3 spells CASSTQGFMNTEAFF. The CDR3 bases are TGTGCCAGTAGTACACAGGGATTCATGAACACTGAAGCTTTCTTT. The gene calls are TRBV19 and TRBJ1-1; TRBD1 might be the D (6 bases). The CDR3 spans 15 residues. The germline V and J ends were trimmed by 4 bases and 0 bases, with 12 bases remaining between them. Germline V gene lookup returns CDR1 LNHDA and CDR2 SQIVND (reference sequence).

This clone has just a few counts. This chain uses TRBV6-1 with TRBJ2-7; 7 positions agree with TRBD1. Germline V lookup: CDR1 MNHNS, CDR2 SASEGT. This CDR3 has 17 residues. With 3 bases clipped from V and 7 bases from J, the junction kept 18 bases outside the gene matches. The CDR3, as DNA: TGTGCCAGCAGTGACATATCCGGGACAGAGGCTGGTGGGGAGCAGTACTTC. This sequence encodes CASSDISGTEAGGEQYF.

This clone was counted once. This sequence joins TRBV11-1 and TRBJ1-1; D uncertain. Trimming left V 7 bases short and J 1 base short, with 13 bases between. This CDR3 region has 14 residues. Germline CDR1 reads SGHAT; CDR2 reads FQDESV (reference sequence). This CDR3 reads CASKHGRGNTEAFF. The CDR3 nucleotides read TGTGCCAGCAAACACGGCCGGGGGAACACTGAAGCTTTCTTT.

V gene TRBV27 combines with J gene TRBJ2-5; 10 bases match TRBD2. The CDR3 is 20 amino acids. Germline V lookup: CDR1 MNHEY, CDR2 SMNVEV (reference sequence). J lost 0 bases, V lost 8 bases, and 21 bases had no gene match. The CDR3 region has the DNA TGTGCCAGCGGGTCTCCCTGGGCTAGCGGGAGTTTAGGGTACCAAGAGACCCAGTACTTC. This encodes CASGSPWASGSLGYQETQYF.